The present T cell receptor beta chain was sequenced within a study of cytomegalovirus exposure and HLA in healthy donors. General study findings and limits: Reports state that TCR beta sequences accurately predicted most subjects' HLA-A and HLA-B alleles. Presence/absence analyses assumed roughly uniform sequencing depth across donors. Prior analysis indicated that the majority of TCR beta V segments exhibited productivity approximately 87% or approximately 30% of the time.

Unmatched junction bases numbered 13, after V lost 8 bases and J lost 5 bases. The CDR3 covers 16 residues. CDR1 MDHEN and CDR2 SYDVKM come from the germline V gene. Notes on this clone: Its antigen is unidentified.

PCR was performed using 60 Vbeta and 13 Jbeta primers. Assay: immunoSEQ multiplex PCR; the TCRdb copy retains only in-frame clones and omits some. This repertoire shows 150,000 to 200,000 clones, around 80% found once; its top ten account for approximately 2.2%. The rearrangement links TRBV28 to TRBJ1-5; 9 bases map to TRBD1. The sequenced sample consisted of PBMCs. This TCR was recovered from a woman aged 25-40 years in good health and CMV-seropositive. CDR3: CASVDRGKVSDQPQHF. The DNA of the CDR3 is TGTGCCAGCGTGGACAGGGGTAAGGTTTCGGATCAGCCCCAGCATTTT.